This T cell receptor beta chain is from a study of cytotoxic CD8 clonotypes in ibrutinib-treated CLL. In germline, CDR1 is SNHLY, CDR2 FYNNEI. This CDR3 comprises 13 residues. Trimming removed 3 bases from V and 7 bases from J, with 13 bases in between. Libraries were prepared by immunoSEQ multiplex PCR; TCRdb keeps only in-frame clonotypes and omits some of them. The sample lists 130,000 to 150,000 clones; approximately 90% were seen once. V usage is TRBV2 and J usage is TRBJ2-7; perhaps TRBD2 as D (6 bases). The TCR sequence derives from a human donor with chronic lymphocytic leukemia. The sample here was PBMCs, taken after 12 months of ibrutinib treatment. The CDR3 loop reads CASSDLGTSEQYF. CDR3 sequence (DNA): TGTGCCAGCAGTGATTTGGGGACTTCTGAGCAGTACTTC.